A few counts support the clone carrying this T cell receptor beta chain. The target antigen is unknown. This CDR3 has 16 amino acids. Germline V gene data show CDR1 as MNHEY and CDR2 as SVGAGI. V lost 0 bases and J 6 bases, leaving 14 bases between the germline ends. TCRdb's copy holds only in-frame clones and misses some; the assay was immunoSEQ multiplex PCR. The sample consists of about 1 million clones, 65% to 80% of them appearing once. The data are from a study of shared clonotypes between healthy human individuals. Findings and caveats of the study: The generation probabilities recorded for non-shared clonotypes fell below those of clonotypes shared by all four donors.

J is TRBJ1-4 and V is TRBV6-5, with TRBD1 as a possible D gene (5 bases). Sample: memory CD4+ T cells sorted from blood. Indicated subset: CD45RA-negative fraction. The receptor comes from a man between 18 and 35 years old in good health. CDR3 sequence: CASSYSMAGGYEKLFF. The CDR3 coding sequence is TGTGCCAGCAGTTACTCGATGGCGGGGGGGTATGAAAAACTGTTTTTT.